Here is one TCR beta chain with its context. The sample has other DNA sequences that encode this CDR3 too. The CDR3 is 13 residues long. V shed 1 base and J shed 1 base, with 4 bases lying between them. This sample stems from a study of blood T cell repertoires in COVID-19. Methods used by the authors: Estimation of nucleated cell counts relied on the amplification of reference gene primers. Method: immunoSEQ multiplex PCR; TCRdb's copy keeps in-frame clones and lacks some. The DNA gave D and trimming, while V, J and clone size come from that table. Counted here are some 99,000 clones, 81% occurring once; the ten biggest clones make up roughly 10%.

The sample consisted of peripheral blood. This rearrangement joins TRBV12-3 or TRBV12-4 to TRBJ1-1; unclear D gene. The sequence came from a woman older than 75 with acute or convalescent COVID-19. The CDR3: CASSLGPNTEAFF. CDR3 sequence (DNA): TGTGCCAGCAGTTTAGGGCCGAACACTGAAGCTTTCTTT.